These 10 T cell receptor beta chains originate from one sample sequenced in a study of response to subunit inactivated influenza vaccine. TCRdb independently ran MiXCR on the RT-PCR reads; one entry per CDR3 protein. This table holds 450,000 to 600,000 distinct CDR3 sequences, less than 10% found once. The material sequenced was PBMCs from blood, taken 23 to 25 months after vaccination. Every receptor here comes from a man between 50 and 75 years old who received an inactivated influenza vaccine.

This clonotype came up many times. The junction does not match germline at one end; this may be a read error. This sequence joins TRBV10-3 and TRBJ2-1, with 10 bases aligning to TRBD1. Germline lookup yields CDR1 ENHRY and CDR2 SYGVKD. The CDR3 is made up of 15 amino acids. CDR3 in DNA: TGTGCCAGCAGTGGTCGGACAGGGGGTCCTAATGAGCAGTTCTTC. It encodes CASSGRTGGPNEQFF.

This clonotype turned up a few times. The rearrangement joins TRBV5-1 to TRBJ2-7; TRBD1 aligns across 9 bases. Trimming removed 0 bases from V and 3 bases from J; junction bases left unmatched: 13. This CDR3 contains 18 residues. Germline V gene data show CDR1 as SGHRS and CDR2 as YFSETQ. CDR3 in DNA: TGCGCCAGCAGCTTGGCGGGACAGGGTGAAGACGGGTACTACGAGCAGTACTTC. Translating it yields CASSLAGQGEDGYYEQYF. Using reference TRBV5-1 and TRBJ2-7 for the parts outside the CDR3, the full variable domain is KAGVTQTPRYLIKTRGQQVTLSCSPISGHRSVSWYQQTPGQGLQFLFEYFSETQRNKGNFPGRFSGRQFSNSRSEMNVSTLELGDSALYLCASSLAGQGEDGYYEQYFGPGTRLTVT.

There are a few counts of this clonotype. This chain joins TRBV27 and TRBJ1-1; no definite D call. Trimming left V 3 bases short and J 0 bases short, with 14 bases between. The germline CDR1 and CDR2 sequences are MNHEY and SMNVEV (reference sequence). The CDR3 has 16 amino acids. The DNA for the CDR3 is TGTGCCAGCAGTTTTCTGGGAAAAAGGATGAACACTGAAGCTTTCTTT. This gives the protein CASSFLGKRMNTEAFF.

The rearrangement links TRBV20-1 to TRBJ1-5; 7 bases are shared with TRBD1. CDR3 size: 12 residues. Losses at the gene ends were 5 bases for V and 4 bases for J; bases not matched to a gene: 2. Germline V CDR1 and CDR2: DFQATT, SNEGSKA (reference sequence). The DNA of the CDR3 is TGCAGTGCTCAGGACAGGAATCAGCCCCAGCATTTT. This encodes CSAQDRNQPQHF.

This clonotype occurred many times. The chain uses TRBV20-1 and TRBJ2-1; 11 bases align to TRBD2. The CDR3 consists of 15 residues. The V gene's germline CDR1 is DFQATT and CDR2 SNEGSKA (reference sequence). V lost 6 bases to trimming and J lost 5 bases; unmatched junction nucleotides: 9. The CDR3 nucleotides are TGCAGTGCCAATAGCGGGAGGGCAAAAGACAATGAGCAGTTCTTC. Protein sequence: CSANSGRAKDNEQFF.

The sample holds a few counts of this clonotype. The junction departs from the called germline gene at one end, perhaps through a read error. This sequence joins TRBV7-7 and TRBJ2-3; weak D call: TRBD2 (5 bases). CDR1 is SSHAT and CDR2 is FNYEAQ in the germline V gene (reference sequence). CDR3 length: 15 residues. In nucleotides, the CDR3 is TGTGCTAGCAGCTTAAACCTAGCCACCACAGATACGCAGTATTTT. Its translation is CASSLNLATTDTQYF. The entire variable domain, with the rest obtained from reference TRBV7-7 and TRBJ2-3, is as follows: GAGVSQSPRYKVTKRGQDVTLRCDPISSHATLYWYQQALGQGPEFLTYFNYEAQPDKSGLPSDRFSAERPEGSISTLTIQRTEQRDSAMYRCASSLNLATTDTQYFGPGTRLTVL.

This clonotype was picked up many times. The CDR3 nucleotides are TGTGCCAGCAGCTATAGCGGGAGGGGGGAGACCCAGTACTTC. Translation: CASSYSGRGETQYF. The chain couples TRBV12-3 or TRBV12-4 to TRBJ2-5; TRBD2 agrees at 11 bases. The CDR3 covers 14 residues. V lost 6 bases to trimming and J lost 5 bases; unmatched junction nucleotides: 5.

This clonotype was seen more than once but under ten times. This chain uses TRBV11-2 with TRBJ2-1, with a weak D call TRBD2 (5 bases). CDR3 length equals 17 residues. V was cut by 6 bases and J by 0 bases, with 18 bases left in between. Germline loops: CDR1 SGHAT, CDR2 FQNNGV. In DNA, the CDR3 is TGTGCCAGCAGGCGGACTGGCAGGCGGGTCTCCTACAATGAGCAGTTCTTC. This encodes CASRRTGRRVSYNEQFF. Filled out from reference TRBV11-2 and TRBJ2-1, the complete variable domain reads EAGVAQSPRYKIIEKRQSVAFWCNPISGHATLYWYQQILGQGPKLLIQFQNNGVVDDSQLPKDRFSAERLKGVDSTLKIQPAKLEDSAVYLCASRRTGRRVSYNEQFFGPGTRLTVL.

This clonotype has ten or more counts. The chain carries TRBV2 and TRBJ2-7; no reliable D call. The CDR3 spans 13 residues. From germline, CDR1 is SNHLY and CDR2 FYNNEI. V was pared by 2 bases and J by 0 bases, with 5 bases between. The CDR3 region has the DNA TGTGCCAGCAGTGAACAGCTCTCCTACGAGCAGTACTTC. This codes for CASSEQLSYEQYF.

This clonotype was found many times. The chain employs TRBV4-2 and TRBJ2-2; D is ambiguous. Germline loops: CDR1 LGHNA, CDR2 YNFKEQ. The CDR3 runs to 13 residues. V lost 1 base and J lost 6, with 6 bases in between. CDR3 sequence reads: CASSQAGAGELFF. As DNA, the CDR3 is TGTGCCAGCAGCCAAGCAGGCGCCGGGGAGCTGTTTTTT.